These 30 T cell receptor beta chains originate from one sample sequenced in a study of T-cell reconstitution after alpha-beta-depleted transplantation in children. As it was prepared, the TCRbeta library received unique molecular identifiers. One entry per CDR3 protein, called by TCRdb with MiXCR from the PCR reads. The sample consists of about 58,000 distinct CDR3 sequences, 40% to 45% of them appearing once. The specimen was PBMCs, mostly from graft donor cells, collected 360 days after TCRalphabeta/CD19-depleted stem cell transplant. The receptors originated from a male patient between 5 and 17 years old who had a stem cell transplant for acute lymphoblastic leukemia, so the T cells may come from the graft donor.

This clonotype has just a few counts. CDR3 sequence: CASSKALNRELGNTIYF. In DNA form, the CDR3 reads TGTGCCAGCAGCAAAGCGCTCAACAGGGAGCTTGGAAACACCATATATTTT. This sequence joins TRBV21-1 and TRBJ1-3; the tabulated D call, TRBD1, remains unverified against the DNA. TRBV21-1 has pseudogene status. The CDR3 extends over 17 amino acids.

The chain links TRBV12-3 or TRBV12-4 to TRBJ2-1; 8 nucleotides match TRBD1. J gave up 4 bases and V 6 bases, and 14 bases lay outside the gene matches. There are 17 residues in the CDR3. This chain's CDR3 is CASRPFPGGASYNEQFF. The CDR3 bases are TGTGCCAGCAGACCATTCCCAGGGGGCGCCTCTTACAATGAGCAGTTCTTC.

The V gene is TRBV21-1, the J gene TRBJ2-3. TRBV21-1 is recorded as a pseudogene. CDR3 length: 13 residues. CDR3 nucleotides: TGTGCCAGCAGCAACGAAATAACAGATACGCAGTATTTT. Translating gives CASSNEITDTQYF.

The rearrangement uses TRBV24-1 and TRBJ2-1; no clear D gene. Trimming removed 4 bases from V and 4 bases from J, with 10 bases in between. The length of the CDR3 is 14 residues. The V gene's germline CDR1 is KGHDR and CDR2 SFDVKD. In nucleotides, the CDR3 is TGTGCCACCAGTGACCAGGTTAAGTACAATGAGCAGTTCTTC. Its protein product is CATSDQVKYNEQFF.

This chain uses TRBV4-2 with TRBJ2-2; TRBD2 might be the D (6 bases). Deletions cut 0 bases from V and 4 bases from J, with 15 bases between. The germline CDR1 and CDR2 sequences are LGHNA and YNFKEQ. This CDR3 is 17 amino acids long. The CDR3 DNA is TGTGCCAGCAGCCAAGAGGGGGACCAAGCGGGCACCGGGGAGCTGTTTTTT. Translating it yields CASSQEGDQAGTGELFF.

The chain recombines TRBV18 with TRBJ2-7; possibly TRBD1 for D (5 bases). The V gene's germline CDR1 is KGHSH and CDR2 LQKENI. Trimming pared 3 bases from V and 4 bases from J, leaving 13 bases between. The CDR3 is 14 residues long. CDR3 loop: CASSPVPRQYEQYF. CDR3 sequence (DNA): TGTGCCAGCTCACCGGTCCCGAGACAGTACGAGCAGTACTTC.

This clonotype was picked up a small number of times. The V call is TRBV4-1, the J call TRBJ1-2; D unresolved. The CDR3 spans 13 residues. Between the trimmed V and J ends, which lost 6 bases and 3 bases, there was a span of 11 bases. From germline, CDR1 is MGHRA and CDR2 YSYEKL. DNA of the CDR3: TGCGCCAGCAGTCCAGCGGGGTACTATGGCTACACCTTC. This codes for CASSPAGYYGYTF.

This clonotype has a handful of counts. The rearrangement links TRBV5-1 to TRBJ2-3; TRBD1 aligns across 8 bases. V gave up 4 bases and J gave up 4 bases; unmatched junction bases: 11. The CDR3 totals 16 residues. Germline CDR1 and CDR2: SGHRS and YFSETQ. The CDR3 loop reads CASSLAPRGRADTQYF. DNA of the CDR3: TGCGCCAGCAGCCTTGCTCCCAGGGGGCGTGCAGATACGCAGTATTTT.

This clonotype was counted a few times. The rearrangement joins TRBV12-3 or TRBV12-4 to TRBJ2-3; D unresolved. The V end was cut by 1 base, the J end by 3 bases, with 11 bases between. CDR3 length equals 15 residues. The CDR3 loop reads CASSLDYGRTDTQYF. In DNA form, the CDR3 reads TGTGCCAGCAGTTTAGACTATGGTAGGACAGATACGCAGTATTTT.

This clonotype was seen a handful of times. The chain employs TRBV7-9 and TRBJ2-1, with D perhaps TRBD1 (6 bases). Trimming shortened V by 6 bases and J by 10 bases, and 10 bases separated the two germline ends. Germline values: CDR1 SEHNR, CDR2 FQNEAQ (reference sequence). The CDR3 length is 11 residues. The CDR3 sequence: CASSTGTEQFF. The CDR3, as DNA: TGTGCCAGCAGTACCGGGACAGAGCAGTTCTTC.

This clonotype came up once. This sequence joins TRBV12-3 or TRBV12-4 and TRBJ2-5; D not certain. The CDR3 is 14 amino acids. Trimming left V 1 base short and J 5 bases short, with 11 bases between. The CDR3 DNA sequence: TGTGCCAGCAGTTTAGGACTGACAATGGAGACCCAGTACTTC. Protein sequence: CASSLGLTMETQYF.

The genes are TRBV4-1 and TRBJ2-1, with D hard to call. Germline CDR1 MGHRA, CDR2 YSYEKL. V gave up 4 bases and J gave up 0 bases, with 16 bases separating them. The CDR3 length is 17 residues. CDR3 nucleotide sequence: TGCGCCAGCAGCCCCTCTGAAGCGAGCGTCTCCTACAATGAGCAGTTCTTC. This codes for CASSPSEASVSYNEQFF.

The chain is built from TRBV3-1 and TRBJ1-6, with D perhaps matching TRBD1 (5 bases). Trimming stripped 1 base from V and 10 bases from J, with 17 bases between. Germline CDR1 and CDR2: LGHDT and YNNKEL (reference sequence). The CDR3 totals 16 residues. This CDR3 is CASSQVGVGFYSPLHF. The CDR3 coding sequence is TGTGCCAGCAGCCAAGTAGGGGTAGGGTTTTACTCACCCCTCCACTTT.

The CDR3 coding sequence is TGCGCCAGCAGCTTGGAGGGGACAAGGAGGTCCTACAATGAGCAGTTCTTC. It translates to CASSLEGTRRSYNEQFF. The rearrangement links TRBV5-1 to TRBJ2-1; a possible D gene is TRBD1 (6 bases). This CDR3 has 17 amino acids. Trimming took off 0 bases at V and 1 base at J, with 14 bases between the two ends. CDR1 and CDR2 (germline): SGHRS, YFSETQ.

The V and J genes are TRBV5-8 and TRBJ2-5; weak D call: TRBD2 (6 bases). The V and J ends lost 1 base and 4 bases respectively, with 8 bases between them. Germline loops: CDR1 SGHTS, CDR2 YDEGEE. The CDR3 is 13 amino acids. Written as DNA, the CDR3 is TGTGCCAGCAGCTTGTGGGGAGGAGAGACCCAGTACTTC. Amino acid sequence: CASSLWGGETQYF.

The CDR3 DNA sequence: TGTGCCAGCAGTTCTACTAGCGGGAGGGCCTACGAGCAGTACTTC. Encoded protein: CASSSTSGRAYEQYF. The rearrangement uses TRBV12-3 or TRBV12-4 and TRBJ2-7; 13 bases agree with TRBD2. V gave up 4 bases and J gave up 2 bases; unmatched junction bases: 2. This CDR3 contains 15 residues.

This chain joins TRBV7-8 and TRBJ2-6, with TRBD2 identical over 10 bases. V lost 1 base, J lost 0 bases, and 9 bases stayed unmatched. This CDR3 is 20 amino acids long. The germline CDR1 and CDR2 sequences are SGHVS and FQNEAQ. The CDR3 nucleotides read TGTGCCAGCAGCTTAGTGCTTCGACTAGCGGGCTACTCTGGGGCCAACGTCCTGACTTTC. This sequence encodes CASSLVLRLAGYSGANVLTF.

This clonotype showed up just a few times. Likely a read error: the CDR3 ends without its conserved phenylalanine or tryptophan. The chain links TRBV10-3 to TRBJ1-2; 8 nucleotides agree with TRBD1. This CDR3 contains 16 residues. Per the germline V gene, CDR1 is ENHRY and CDR2 is SYGVKD. The J segment lost 1 base and the V segment lost 5 bases, leaving 9 bases of the junction unmatched. This CDR3 reads CAISPDREALNYGYTL. CDR3 sequence (DNA): TGTGCCATCAGTCCGGACAGGGAGGCCCTTAACTATGGCTACACCCTC.

The V and J genes are TRBV29-1 and TRBJ2-1, with 9 bases that match TRBD2. The CDR3 has 17 amino acids. Germline lookup yields CDR1 SQVTM and CDR2 ANQGSEA. After removal of 4 bases from V and 7 bases from J, the junction contained 17 bases not matched to a gene. The CDR3 region has the DNA TGCAGCGTTGCTGGATATGGCGGGAGGGGTAAAAGGAATGAGCAGTTCTTC. Its protein product is CSVAGYGGRGKRNEQFF.

V is TRBV29-1 and J is TRBJ2-5; possible D gene TRBD2, 7 bases. The germline V gene has CDR1 SQVTM and CDR2 ANQGSEA. V was clipped by 6 bases and J by 4 bases, with 15 bases between them. This CDR3 contains 13 residues. CDR3 sequence (DNA): TGCAGCGTAGATACAGGGAGGGGAGAGACCCAGTACTTC. It translates to CSVDTGRGETQYF.

This clonotype has more than one count but fewer than ten. The V and J genes are TRBV7-2 and TRBJ2-1, with D tentatively TRBD1 or TRBD2 (6 bases each). Germline V CDR1 and CDR2: SGHTA, FQGNSA. V dropped 1 base and J dropped 7 bases, with 14 bases sitting between them. The CDR3 extends over 15 amino acids. The CDR3 is CASSLEGGARNEQFF. DNA of the CDR3: TGTGCCAGCAGCTTAGAGGGGGGCGCTAGGAATGAGCAGTTCTTC. The entire variable domain, with the rest obtained from reference TRBV7-2 and TRBJ2-1, is as follows: GAGVSQSPSNKVTEKGKDVELRCDPISGHTALYWYRQSLGQGLEFLIYFQGNSAPDKSGLPSDRFSAERTGGSVSTLTIQRTQQEDSAVYLCASSLEGGARNEQFFGPGTRLTVL.

The table lists this clonotype with a few counts. This chain links TRBV15 with TRBJ2-5, with D hard to call. V was cut by 0 bases and J by 5 bases, with 7 bases left in between. The CDR3 covers 13 residues. Germline V gene data show CDR1 as LNHNV and CDR2 as YYDKDF (reference sequence). DNA for the CDR3: TGTGCCACCAGCAGAGAGTCGGTGGAGACCCAGTACTTC. Protein: CATSRESVETQYF.

The rearrangement uses TRBV29-1 and TRBJ1-1; D not certain. The CDR3 has 12 residues. Trimming removed 7 bases at V and 1 base at J, with 10 bases between. Germline V gives CDR1 SQVTM, CDR2 ANQGSEA. In DNA, the CDR3 is TGCAGCGGCACAGAGACGAACACTGAAGCTTTCTTT. It codes for CSGTETNTEAFF.

As concerns this clonotype: The missing conserved phenylalanine or tryptophan at the end of this CDR3 makes a read error likely. J is TRBJ1-5 and V is TRBV6-1; the match to TRBD1 covers 8 bases. CDR1 and CDR2 from the germline V gene are MNHNS and SASEGT. Trimming at V came to 6 bases and at J to 0 bases, leaving 7 bases not matched to a gene. There are 16 residues in the CDR3. The CDR3 DNA follows: TGTGCCAGCAGACCGACAGGGGCTTATAGCAATCAGCCCCAGCATTCT. It is translated as CASRPTGAYSNQPQHS.

This clonotype was seen a handful of times. The chain employs TRBV7-8 and TRBJ2-7, with 11 bases identical to TRBD2. This CDR3 region has 15 residues. Germline V gene data show CDR1 as SGHVS and CDR2 as FQNEAQ. V lost 1 base and J lost 5; bases outside the gene matches: 4. CDR3 DNA: TGTGCCAGCAGCTTAGAAAGACTAGCGGGAAACGAGCAGTACTTC. Translated: CASSLERLAGNEQYF. The variable domain in full, completed from reference TRBV7-8 and TRBJ2-7, reads GAGVSQSPRYKVAKRGQDVALRCDPISGHVSLFWYQQALGQGPEFLTYFQNEAQLDKSGLPSDRFFAERPEGSVSTLKIQRTQQEDSAVYLCASSLERLAGNEQYFGPGTRLTVT.

J is TRBJ2-1 and V is TRBV3-1; TRBD1 might be the D (6 bases). V lost 5 bases, J lost 0 bases, and 14 bases lay in between. The CDR3 runs to 16 residues. In germline, CDR1 is LGHDT, CDR2 YNNKEL (reference sequence). The CDR3 loop is CASSLTGLISYNEQFF. The CDR3 nucleotides read TGTGCCAGCAGCTTGACAGGACTTATCTCCTACAATGAGCAGTTCTTC.

This sequence joins TRBV5-1 and TRBJ1-2; no clear D gene. The CDR3 totals 15 residues. The germline CDR1 and CDR2 sequences are SGHRS and YFSETQ. The V gene lost 0 bases and the J gene lost 3 bases, with 12 bases spanning the gap. The chain's CDR3 is CASSLADLPYYGYTF. CDR3 in DNA: TGCGCCAGCAGCTTGGCCGATCTACCTTACTATGGCTACACCTTC. Full variable domain (rest looked up from reference TRBV5-1 and TRBJ1-2): KAGVTQTPRYLIKTRGQQVTLSCSPISGHRSVSWYQQTPGQGLQFLFEYFSETQRNKGNFPGRFSGRQFSNSRSEMNVSTLELGDSALYLCASSLADLPYYGYTFGSGTRLTVV.

This clonotype was found many times. The chain combines TRBV7-3 with TRBJ2-2; D is possibly TRBD1 or TRBD2 (6 bases each). V dropped 3 bases and J dropped 4 bases, with 12 bases sitting between them. The CDR3 spans 15 residues. CDR1 is SGHTA and CDR2 is FQGTGA in the germline V gene. The CDR3: CASSFLGGLTGELFF. In DNA form, the CDR3 reads TGTGCCAGCAGCTTCCTCGGGGGCCTCACCGGGGAGCTGTTTTTT.

CDR3 sequence reads: CASSPTVSYGYTF. DNA for the CDR3: TGTGCCAGCAGCCCGACGGTTTCCTATGGCTACACCTTC. This sequence joins TRBV7-9 and TRBJ1-2; D remains ambiguous. V was trimmed by 5 bases and J by 4 bases, leaving 11 bases between them. The CDR3 covers 13 residues. The germline CDR1 and CDR2 sequences are SEHNR and FQNEAQ (reference sequence).

The CDR3 DNA sequence: TGTGCCAGCAGCTCCCTAGGACAGGGGCTTAGCACAGATACGCAGTATTTT. Its protein is CASSSLGQGLSTDTQYF. This chain connects TRBV7-2 to TRBJ2-3; 9 bases match TRBD1. CDR1 and CDR2 from the germline V gene are SGHTA and FQGNSA. There are 17 residues in the CDR3. The ends lost 4 bases at V and 0 bases at J; junction bases unmatched: 8.